This T cell receptor (beta chain) was sequenced for a study of T cell responses to AZD1222 COVID-19 vaccine. Study-wide points: Just a handful of AZD1222 recipients tested seropositive at baseline. Sampling captured repertoires only after the peak T cell response. Following two doses of AZD1222, Spike-specific TCR breadth and depth rose.

Profiling relied on immunoSEQ multiplex PCR, and the TCRdb table lists in-frame clones only, not all of them. The table shows 80,000 or so clones, with 85% to 95% occurring only once. The CDR3 is 15 amino acids. From germline, CDR1 is SGHNT and CDR2 YYREEE (reference sequence). As concerns this clone: Its cognate antigen is unknown. The junction differs from germline at one of its ends, possibly a read error.

The sample in question was peripheral blood, obtained on day 0 of AZD1222 vaccination. The source is an adult in good health. This chain uses TRBV5-4 with TRBJ2-7; 8 nucleotides line up with TRBD1. The CDR3: CASSLARTGFVEPSF. In nucleotides, the CDR3 is TGTGCCAGCAGCTTGGCCCGGACAGGGTTTGTTGAGCCCTCCTTC.